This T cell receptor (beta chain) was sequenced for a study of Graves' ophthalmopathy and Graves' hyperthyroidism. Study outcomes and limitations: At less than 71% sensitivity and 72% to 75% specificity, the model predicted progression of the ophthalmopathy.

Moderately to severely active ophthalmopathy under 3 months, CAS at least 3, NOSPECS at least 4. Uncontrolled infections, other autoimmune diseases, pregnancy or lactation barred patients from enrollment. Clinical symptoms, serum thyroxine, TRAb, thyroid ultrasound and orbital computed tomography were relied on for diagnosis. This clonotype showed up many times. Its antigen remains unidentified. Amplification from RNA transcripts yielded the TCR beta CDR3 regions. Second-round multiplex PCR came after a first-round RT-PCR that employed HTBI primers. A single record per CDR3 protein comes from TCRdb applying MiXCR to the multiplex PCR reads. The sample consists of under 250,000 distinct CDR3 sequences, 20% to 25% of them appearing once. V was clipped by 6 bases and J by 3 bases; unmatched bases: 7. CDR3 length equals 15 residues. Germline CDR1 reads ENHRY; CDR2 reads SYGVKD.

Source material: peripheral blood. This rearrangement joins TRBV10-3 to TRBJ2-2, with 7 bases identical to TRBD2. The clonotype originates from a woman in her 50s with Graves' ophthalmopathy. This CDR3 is CAIRASGPDTGELFF. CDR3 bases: TGTGCCATCAGGGCTAGCGGTCCTGACACCGGGGAGCTGTTTTTT.